The clone carrying this T cell receptor (beta chain) turned up a few times. The source of the sample is a study of patients and donors after allogeneic stem cell transplantation. MiXCR, applied by TCRdb to the RT-PCR reads, yields one record per CDR3 protein. The sample contains about 960,000 distinct CDR3 sequences, 18% of which appear only once. The receptor was derived from a human donor who was either an allogeneic HSCT recipient or a stem cell or donor lymphocyte infusion donor (not recorded which). It is not recorded whose cells these are; they may come from a transplant donor. Sequenced sample: blood, either unsorted or a sorted T cell fraction (not recorded which).

This CDR3 reads CASSFAGGELFF. Written as DNA, the CDR3 is TGTGCCAGCAGCTTTGCAGGAGGGGAGCTGTTTTTT. The J gene is TRBJ2-2, the V gene TRBV11-2; D gene unclear. Deletions cut 3 bases from V and 8 bases from J, with 7 bases between. The CDR3 loop spans 12 amino acids. CDR1 SGHAT and CDR2 FQNNGV come from the germline V gene. Full variable domain (remainder filled in from reference TRBV11-2 and TRBJ2-2): EAGVAQSPRYKIIEKRQSVAFWCNPISGHATLYWYQQILGQGPKLLIQFQNNGVVDDSQLPKDRFSAERLKGVDSTLKIQPAKLEDSAVYLCASSFAGGELFFGEGSRLTVL.